This T cell receptor beta chain was obtained from a study of post-analysis software for immune sequencing data (dated by TCRdb to between 2014 and 2017). As for the study more broadly: Disease courses on record covered relapsing-remitting, secondary progressive and progressive-relapsing multiple sclerosis, though some patients had no subtype annotation. The patient repertoires were set against around eleven previously published healthy control repertoires from donors whose ages ranged from roughly 6 to 27 years. A subset of samples was prepared in parallel using single-end sample barcoding, then pooled and co-amplified after Illumina adapter ligation.

General findings and caveats noted by the study authors: Normalized Chao1 diversity was significantly lower in multiple sclerosis patients than controls, suggesting substantial peripheral T-cell clonal expansion. Patients showed significantly higher frequencies than controls for a handful of TRBV segments, among them TRBV5-6, TRBV5-1 and TRBV20-1. The multiple sclerosis patient group was slightly younger than the control group. Direct clustering with F measure showed strong co-clustering of samples prepared in the same batch, prompting a batch-effect correction.

The library was prepared using PCR. Sequencing used an Illumina HiSeq 2500. Unique molecular identifiers were incorporated into TCR beta cDNA libraries to reduce PCR and sequencing biases. Every 1 to 10 million input T cells yielded 500,000 or so cDNA molecules, meaning each molecule approximated one T cell. The patient libraries were prepared and sequenced using the same protocol as the earlier healthy control dataset. Within a given batch, samples were prepared together, multiplexed and sequenced on the same HiSeq lane. As for the authors' bioinformatics: MIGEC handled the raw barcoded reads, throwing out single-read molecular identifier groups before consensus assembly and CDR3 extraction. Clonotype tables were post-analysed with VDJtools, and diversity was normalized by down-sampling all datasets to the smallest sample size. In repertoire overlap clustering, CDR3 amino acid sequences, but not nucleotide sequences, were matched to correct batch-related cross-sample contamination. The raw public reads went through TCRdb reprocessing: fastp at Q25, MiXCR clone calling, in-frame beta chains kept. Entries are consolidated by CDR3 protein sequence, retaining the most common genes and DNA. These V and J calls originate from TCRdb's pipeline instead of the authors' own analysis. The sample has some 370,000 distinct CDR3 sequences on record, about a third of them singletons. The top ten constitute about an eighth of the sample.

On this clonotype itself: Its antigen is currently not known. No much larger clone is present one base from it, and per-base qualities are unavailable.

To demonstrate the VDJtools post-analysis software, the study profiled TCR beta repertoires from the peripheral blood of 13 young patients with multiple sclerosis. The multiple sclerosis patients were children and adolescents between roughly 6 and 17 years of age. Sequences LGHDT (CDR1) and YNNKEL (CDR2) are obtained from the germline V gene (reference sequence). Its CDR3 holds 15 amino acids, cysteine through phenylalanine. The retained sequence is limited to the CDR3, 45 bases, with the frame set at the first base. The sequence links TRBV3-1 to TRBJ2-5; 11 middle bases align to TRBD1. The DNA end is more similar to TRBJ2-7, so the J call may be wrong. Specimen: blood. This sequence originates from a girl aged 5-17 years with multiple sclerosis. The nucleotide sequence reads as follows: TGTGCCAGCAGCCCCCTGGGACAGGGGGGTTTCGAGCAGTACTTC. This encodes CASSPLGQGGFEQYF.